The T cell receptor (beta chain) described here comes from a study of blood T cell repertoires in COVID-19. Study as a whole: Specimens from acute and convalescent COVID-19 originated in the United States, Italy and Spain. T cells, B-cell-depleted T cells, or PBMCs supplied cDNA or gDNA.

Under the authors' procedure: Using reference gene primer amplification, nucleated cell counts were estimated. Data came from immunoSEQ multiplex PCR; TCRdb stores just in-frame clones and leaves some out. V and J calls and clone size follow that table, whereas D and trimming were derived from the DNA. The top ten clones hold around 4.6% of a sample with a few hundred thousand clones, 89% of them seen once. The germline V gene encodes CDR1 LNHNV and CDR2 YYDKDF (reference sequence). This CDR3 is built from 18 residues. V lost 0 bases to trimming and J lost 7 bases; unmatched junction nucleotides: 11.

Input material: peripheral blood. The chain links TRBV15 to TRBJ1-6; 8 bases align to TRBD1. This receptor was obtained from a woman in her forties who had recovered from COVID-19. The CDR3 reads CATSREWPQGAFNSPLHF. The CDR3 DNA reads as TGTGCCACCAGCAGAGAGTGGCCGCAGGGGGCGTTCAATTCACCCCTCCACTTT.